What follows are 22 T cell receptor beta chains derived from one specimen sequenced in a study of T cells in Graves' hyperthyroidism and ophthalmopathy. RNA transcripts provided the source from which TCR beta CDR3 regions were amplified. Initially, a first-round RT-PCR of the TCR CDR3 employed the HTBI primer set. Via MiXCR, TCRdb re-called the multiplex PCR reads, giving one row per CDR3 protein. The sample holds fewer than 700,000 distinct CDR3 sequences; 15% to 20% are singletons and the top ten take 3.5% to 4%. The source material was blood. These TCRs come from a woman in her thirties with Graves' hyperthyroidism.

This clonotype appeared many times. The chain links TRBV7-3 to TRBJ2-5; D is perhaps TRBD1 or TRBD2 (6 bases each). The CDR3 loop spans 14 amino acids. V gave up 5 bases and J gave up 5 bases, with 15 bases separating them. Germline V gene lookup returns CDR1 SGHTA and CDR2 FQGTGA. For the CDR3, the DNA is TGTGCCAGCAGCACCCTAGGGGGGTTGGAGACCCAGTACTTC. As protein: CASSTLGGLETQYF.

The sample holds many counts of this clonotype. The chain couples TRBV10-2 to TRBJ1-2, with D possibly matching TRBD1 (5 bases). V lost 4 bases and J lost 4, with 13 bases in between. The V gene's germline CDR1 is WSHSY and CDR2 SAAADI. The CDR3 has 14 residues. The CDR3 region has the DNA TGCGCCAGCAGTGGGATAGGGACGAGCTATGGCTACACCTTC. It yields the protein CASSGIGTSYGYTF.

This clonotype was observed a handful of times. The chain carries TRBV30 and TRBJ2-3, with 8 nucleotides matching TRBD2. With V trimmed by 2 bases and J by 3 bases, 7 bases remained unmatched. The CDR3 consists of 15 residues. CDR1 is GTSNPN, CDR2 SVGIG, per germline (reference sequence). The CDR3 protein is CAWSSGGGTTDTQYF. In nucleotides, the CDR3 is TGTGCCTGGAGTAGCGGGGGCGGGACAACAGATACGCAGTATTTT.

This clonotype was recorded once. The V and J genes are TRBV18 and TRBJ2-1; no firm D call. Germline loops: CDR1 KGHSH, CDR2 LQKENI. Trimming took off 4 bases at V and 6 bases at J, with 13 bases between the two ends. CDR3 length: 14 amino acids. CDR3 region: CASSLMDGPNEQFF. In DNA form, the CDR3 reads TGTGCCAGCTCACTTATGGACGGCCCCAATGAGCAGTTCTTC.

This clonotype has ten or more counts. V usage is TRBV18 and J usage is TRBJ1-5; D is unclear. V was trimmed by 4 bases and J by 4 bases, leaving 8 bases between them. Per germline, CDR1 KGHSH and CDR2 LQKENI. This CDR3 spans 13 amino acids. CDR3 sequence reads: CASSREGNQPQHF. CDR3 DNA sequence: TGTGCCAGCTCACGGGAGGGAAATCAGCCCCAGCATTTT.

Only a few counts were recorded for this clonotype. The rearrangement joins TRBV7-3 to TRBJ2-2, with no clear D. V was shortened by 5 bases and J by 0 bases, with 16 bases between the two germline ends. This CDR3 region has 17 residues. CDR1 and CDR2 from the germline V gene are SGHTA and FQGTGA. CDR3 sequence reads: CASSRTPTQANTGELFF. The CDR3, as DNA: TGTGCCAGCAGCCGTACCCCGACCCAGGCGAACACCGGGGAGCTGTTTTTT.

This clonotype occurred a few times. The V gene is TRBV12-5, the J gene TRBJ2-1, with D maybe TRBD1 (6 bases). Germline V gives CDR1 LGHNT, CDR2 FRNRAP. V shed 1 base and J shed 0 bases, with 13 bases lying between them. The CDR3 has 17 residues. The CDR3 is CASGLAPLTGSYNEQFF. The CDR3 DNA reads TGTGCTAGTGGTTTGGCCCCCTTGACAGGCTCCTACAATGAGCAGTTCTTC.

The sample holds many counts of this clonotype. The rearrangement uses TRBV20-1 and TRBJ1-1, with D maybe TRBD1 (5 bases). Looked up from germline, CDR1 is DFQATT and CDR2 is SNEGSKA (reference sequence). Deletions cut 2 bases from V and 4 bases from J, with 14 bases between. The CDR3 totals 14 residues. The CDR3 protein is CSARSAGRSTEAFF. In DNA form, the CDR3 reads TGCAGTGCTAGATCCGCAGGGAGGTCCACTGAAGCTTTCTTT.

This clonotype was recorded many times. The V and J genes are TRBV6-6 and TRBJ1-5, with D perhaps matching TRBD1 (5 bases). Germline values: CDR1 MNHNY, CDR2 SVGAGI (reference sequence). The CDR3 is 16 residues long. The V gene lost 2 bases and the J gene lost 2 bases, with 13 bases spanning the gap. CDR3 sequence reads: CASSYPGGSGNQPQHF. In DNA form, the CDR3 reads TGTGCCAGCAGTTACCCCGGGGGAAGTGGCAATCAGCCCCAGCATTTT.

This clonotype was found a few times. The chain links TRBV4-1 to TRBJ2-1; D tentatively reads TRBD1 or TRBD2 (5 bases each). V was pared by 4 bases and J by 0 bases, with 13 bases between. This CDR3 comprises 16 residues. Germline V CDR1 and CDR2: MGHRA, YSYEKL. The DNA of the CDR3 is TGCGCCAGCAGCCTTTATGAGGGGAGCTCCTACAATGAGCAGTTCTTC. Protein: CASSLYEGSSYNEQFF.

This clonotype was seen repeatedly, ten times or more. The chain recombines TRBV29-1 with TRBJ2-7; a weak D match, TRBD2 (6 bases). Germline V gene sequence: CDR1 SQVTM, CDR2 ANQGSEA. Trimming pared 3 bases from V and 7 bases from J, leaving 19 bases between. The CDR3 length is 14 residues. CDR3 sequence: CSVESRRGGGEQYF. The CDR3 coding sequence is TGCAGCGTTGAGAGCCGTAGGGGAGGAGGGGAGCAGTACTTC.

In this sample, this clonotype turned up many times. The CDR3 coding sequence is TGCGCCAGCAGCTTACTAGATGGGGGCACAGATACGCAGTATTTT. As protein: CASSLLDGGTDTQYF. The chain is built from TRBV5-1 and TRBJ2-3; D might be TRBD2 (5 bases). The V gene lost 2 bases and the J gene lost 1 base, with 11 bases spanning the gap. Per germline, CDR1 SGHRS and CDR2 YFSETQ. The CDR3 has 15 residues.

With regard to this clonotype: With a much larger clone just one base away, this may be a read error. In DNA, the CDR3 is TGTGCCAGCAGCTACGGTAGAGGGGCCGAGCAGTACTTC. Amino acids: CASSYGRGAEQYF. The chain links TRBV5-5 to TRBJ2-7; D tentatively reads TRBD1 or TRBD2 (5 bases each). Germline lookup yields CDR1 SGHKS and CDR2 YYEKEE (reference sequence). V lost 3 bases, J lost 6 bases, and 13 bases lay in between. CDR3 length: 13 residues. Using reference TRBV5-5 and TRBJ2-7 for the parts outside the CDR3, the full variable domain is DAGVTQSPTHLIKTRGQQVTLRCSPISGHKSVSWYQQVLGQGPQFIFQYYEKEERGRGNFPDRFSARQFPNYSSELNVNALLLGDSALYLCASSYGRGAEQYFGPGTRLTVT.

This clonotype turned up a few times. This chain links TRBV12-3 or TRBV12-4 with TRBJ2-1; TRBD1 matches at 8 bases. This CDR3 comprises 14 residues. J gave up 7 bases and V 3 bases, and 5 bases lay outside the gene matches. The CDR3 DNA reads TGTGCCAGCAGTTTTGGGCAGGGGGCAAATGAGCAGTTCTTC. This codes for CASSFGQGANEQFF.

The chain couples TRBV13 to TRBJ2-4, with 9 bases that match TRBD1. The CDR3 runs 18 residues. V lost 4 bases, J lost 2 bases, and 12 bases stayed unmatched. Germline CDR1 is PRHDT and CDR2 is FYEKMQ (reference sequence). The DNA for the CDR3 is TGTGCCAGCAGCTCAACACGACAGGGGACAGGGCCCAAAAACATTCAGTACTTC. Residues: CASSSTRQGTGPKNIQYF.

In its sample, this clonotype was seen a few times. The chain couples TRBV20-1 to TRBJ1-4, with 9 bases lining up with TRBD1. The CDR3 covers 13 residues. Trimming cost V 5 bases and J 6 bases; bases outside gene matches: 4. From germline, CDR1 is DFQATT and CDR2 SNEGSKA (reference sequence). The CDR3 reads CSAGTGGDEKLFF. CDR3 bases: TGCAGTGCTGGAACAGGGGGCGATGAAAAACTGTTTTTT.

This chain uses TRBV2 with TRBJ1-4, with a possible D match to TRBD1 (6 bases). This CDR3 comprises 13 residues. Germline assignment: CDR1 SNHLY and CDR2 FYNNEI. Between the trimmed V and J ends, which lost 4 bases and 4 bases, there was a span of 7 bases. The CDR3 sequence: CASSGQVNEKLFF. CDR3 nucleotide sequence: TGTGCCAGCAGTGGACAGGTTAATGAAAAACTGTTTTTT.

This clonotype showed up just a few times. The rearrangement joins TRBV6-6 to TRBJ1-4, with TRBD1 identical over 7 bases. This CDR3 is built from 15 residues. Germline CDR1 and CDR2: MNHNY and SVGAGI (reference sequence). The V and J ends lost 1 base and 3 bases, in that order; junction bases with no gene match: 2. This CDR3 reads CASSYLQGPNEKLFF. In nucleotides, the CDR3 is TGTGCCAGCAGTTACTTACAGGGGCCTAATGAAAAACTGTTTTTT.

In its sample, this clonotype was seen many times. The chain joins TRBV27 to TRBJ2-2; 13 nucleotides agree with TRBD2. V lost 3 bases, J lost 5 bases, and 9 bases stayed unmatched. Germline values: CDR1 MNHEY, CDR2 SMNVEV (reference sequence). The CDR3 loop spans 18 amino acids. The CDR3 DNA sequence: TGTGCCAGCAGTTTCAGGGGGACTAGCGGGACGGAAACCGGGGAGCTGTTTTTT. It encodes CASSFRGTSGTETGELFF.

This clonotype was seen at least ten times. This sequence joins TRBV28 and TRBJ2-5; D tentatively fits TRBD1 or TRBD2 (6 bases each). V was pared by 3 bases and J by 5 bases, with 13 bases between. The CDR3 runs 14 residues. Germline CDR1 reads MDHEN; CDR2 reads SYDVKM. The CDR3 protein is CASSFTGAGETQYF. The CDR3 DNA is TGTGCCAGCAGTTTCACGGGGGCGGGGGAGACCCAGTACTTC.

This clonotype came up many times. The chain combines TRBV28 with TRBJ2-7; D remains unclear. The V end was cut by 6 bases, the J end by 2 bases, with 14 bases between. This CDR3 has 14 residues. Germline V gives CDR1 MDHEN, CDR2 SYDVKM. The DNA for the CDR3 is TGTGCCAGCAGGGTATCTAACAATCCCTACGAGCAGTACTTC. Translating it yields CASRVSNNPYEQYF.

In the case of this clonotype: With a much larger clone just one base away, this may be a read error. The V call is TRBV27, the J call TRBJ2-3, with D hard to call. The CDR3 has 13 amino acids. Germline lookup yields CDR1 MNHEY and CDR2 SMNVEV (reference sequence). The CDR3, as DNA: TGTGCCGGCAGTTTTTGGGGCACAGATACGCAGTATTTT. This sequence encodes CAGSFWGTDTQYF.